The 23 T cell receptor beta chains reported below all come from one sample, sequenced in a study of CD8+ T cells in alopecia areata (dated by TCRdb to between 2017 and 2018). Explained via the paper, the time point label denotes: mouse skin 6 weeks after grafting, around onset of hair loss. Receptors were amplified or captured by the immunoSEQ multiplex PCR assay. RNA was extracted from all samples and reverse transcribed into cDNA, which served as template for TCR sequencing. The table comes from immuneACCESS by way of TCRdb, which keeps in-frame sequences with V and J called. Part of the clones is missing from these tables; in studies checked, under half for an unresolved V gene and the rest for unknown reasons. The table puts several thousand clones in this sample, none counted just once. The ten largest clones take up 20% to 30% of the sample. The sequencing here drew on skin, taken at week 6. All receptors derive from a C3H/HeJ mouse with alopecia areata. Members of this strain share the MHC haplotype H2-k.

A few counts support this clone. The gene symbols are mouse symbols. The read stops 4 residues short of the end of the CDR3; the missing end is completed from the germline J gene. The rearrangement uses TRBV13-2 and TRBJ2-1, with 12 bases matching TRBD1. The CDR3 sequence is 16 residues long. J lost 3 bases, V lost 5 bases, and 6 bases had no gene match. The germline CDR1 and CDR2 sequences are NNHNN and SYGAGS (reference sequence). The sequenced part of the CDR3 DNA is TGTGCCAGCGGCTACGGGACAGGGGGCGCCTATGCT. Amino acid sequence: CASGYGTGGAYA. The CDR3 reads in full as CASGYGTGGAYAEQFF.

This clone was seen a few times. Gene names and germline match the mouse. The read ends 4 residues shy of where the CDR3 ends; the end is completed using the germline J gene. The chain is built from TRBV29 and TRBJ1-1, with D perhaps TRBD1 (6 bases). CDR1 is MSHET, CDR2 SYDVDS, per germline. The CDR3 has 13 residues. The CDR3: CASSLHRAPEVFF. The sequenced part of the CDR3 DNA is TGTGCTAGCAGTTTACACAGGGCCCCA.

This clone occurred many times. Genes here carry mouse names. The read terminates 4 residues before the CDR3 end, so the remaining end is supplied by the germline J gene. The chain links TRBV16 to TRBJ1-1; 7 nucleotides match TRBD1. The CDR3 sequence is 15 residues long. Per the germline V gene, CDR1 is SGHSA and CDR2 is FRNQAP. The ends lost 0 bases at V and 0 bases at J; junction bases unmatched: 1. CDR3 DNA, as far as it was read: TGTGCAAGCAGCTTAGAAACAGGGGCAAACACA. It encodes CASSLETGANT. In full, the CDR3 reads CASSLETGANTEVFF.

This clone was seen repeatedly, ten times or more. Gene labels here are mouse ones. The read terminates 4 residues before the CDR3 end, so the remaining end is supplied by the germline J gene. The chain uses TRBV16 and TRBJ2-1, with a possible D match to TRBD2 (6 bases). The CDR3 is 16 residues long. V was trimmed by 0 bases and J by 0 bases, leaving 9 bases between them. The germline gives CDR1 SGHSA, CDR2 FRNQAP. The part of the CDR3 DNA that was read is TGTGCAAGCAGCTTAGATTTGGGGGTTAACTATGCT. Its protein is CASSLDLGVNYA. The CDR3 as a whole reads CASSLDLGVNYAEQFF.

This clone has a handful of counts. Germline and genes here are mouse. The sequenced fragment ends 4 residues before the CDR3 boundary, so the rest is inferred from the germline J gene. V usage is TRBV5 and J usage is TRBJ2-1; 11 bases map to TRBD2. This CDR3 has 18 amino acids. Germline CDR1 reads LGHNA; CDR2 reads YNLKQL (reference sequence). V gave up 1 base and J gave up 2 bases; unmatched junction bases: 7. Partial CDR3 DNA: TGTGCCAGCAGCCAAGCTACCGGGACTGGGGGTTACTATGCT. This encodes CASSQATGTGGYYA. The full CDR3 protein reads CASSQATGTGGYYAEQFF.

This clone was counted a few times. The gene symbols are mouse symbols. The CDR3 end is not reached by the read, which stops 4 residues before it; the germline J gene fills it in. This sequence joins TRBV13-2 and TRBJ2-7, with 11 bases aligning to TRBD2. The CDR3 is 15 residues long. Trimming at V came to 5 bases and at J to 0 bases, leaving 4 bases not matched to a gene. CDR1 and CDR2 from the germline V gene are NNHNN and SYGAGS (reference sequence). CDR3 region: CASGDWGALSYEQYF. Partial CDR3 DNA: TGTGCCAGCGGGGACTGGGGGGCCCTCTCCTAT.

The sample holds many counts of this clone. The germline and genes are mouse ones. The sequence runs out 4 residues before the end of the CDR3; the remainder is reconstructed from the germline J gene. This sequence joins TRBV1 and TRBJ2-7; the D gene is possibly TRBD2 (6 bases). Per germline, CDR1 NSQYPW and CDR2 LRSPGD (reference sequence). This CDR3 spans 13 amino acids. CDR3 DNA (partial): TGCACCTGCAGTGCACCGGGGGGAGAT. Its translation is CTCSAPGGD. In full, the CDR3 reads CTCSAPGGDEQYF.

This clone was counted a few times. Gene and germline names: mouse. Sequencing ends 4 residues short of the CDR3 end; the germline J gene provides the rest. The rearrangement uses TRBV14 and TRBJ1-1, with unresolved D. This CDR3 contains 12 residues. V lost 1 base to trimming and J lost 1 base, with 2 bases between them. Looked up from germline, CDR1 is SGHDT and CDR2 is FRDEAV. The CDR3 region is CASSFQNTEVFF. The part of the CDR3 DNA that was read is TGTGCCAGCAGTTTCCAAAACACA.

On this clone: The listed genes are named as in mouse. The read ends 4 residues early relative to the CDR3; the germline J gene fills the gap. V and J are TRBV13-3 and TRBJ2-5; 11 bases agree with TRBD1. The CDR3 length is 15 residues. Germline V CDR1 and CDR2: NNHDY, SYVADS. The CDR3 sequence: CASSDAGTGGDTQYF. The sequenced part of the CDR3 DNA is TGTGCCAGCAGTGATGCCGGGACAGGGGGAGAC. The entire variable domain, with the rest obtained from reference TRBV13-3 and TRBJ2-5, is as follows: EAAVTQSPRSKVAVTGGKVTLSCHQTNNHDYMYWYRQDTGHGLRLIHYSYVADSTEKGDIPDGYKASRPSQENFSLILELASLSQTAVYFCASSDAGTGGDTQYFGPGTRLLVL.

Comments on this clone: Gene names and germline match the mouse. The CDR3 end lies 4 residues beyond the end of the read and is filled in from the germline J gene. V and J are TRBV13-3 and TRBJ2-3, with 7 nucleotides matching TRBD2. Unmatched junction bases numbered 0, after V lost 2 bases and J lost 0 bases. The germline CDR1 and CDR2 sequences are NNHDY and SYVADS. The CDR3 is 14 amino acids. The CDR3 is CASSDWGSAETLYF. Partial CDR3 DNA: TGTGCCAGCAGTGACTGGGGGAGTGCAGAA.

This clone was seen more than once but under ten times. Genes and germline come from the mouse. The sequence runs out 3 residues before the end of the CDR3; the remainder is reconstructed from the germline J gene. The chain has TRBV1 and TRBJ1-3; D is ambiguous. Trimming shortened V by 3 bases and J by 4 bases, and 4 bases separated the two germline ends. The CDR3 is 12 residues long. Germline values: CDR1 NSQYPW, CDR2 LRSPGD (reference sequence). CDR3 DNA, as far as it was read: TGCACCTGCAGTGCTACAGGAAATACG. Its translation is CTCSATGNT. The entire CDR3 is CTCSATGNTLYF.

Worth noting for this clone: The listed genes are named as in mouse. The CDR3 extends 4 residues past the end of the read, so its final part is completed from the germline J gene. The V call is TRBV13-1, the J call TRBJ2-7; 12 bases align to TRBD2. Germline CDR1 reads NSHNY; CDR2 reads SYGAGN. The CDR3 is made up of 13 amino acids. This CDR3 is CASSGDWGDEQYF. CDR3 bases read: TGTGCCAGCAGTGGGGACTGGGGGGAT.

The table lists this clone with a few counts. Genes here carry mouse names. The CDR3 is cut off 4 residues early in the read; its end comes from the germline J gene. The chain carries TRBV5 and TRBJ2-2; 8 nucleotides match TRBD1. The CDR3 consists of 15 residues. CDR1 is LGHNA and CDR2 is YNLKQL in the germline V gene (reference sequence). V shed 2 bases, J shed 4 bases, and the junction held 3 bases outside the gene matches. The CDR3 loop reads CASSQPGQVTGQLYF. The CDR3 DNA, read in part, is TGTGCCAGCAGCCAACCGGGACAGGTCACCGGG.

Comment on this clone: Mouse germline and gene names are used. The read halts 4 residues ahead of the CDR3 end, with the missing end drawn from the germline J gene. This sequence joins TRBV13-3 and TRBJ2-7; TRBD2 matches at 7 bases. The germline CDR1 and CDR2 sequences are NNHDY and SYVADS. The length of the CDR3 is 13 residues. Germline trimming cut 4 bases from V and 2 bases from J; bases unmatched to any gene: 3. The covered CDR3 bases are TGTGCCAGCAGTCACGGGGGGGCCTAT. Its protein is CASSHGGAY. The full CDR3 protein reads CASSHGGAYEQYF.

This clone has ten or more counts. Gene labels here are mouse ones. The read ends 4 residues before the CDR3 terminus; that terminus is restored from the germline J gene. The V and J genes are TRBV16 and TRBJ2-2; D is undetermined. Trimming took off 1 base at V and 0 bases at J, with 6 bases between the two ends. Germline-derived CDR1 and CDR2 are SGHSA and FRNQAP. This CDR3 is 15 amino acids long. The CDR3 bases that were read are TGTGCAAGCAGCTTAGGGTCAGCAAACACCGGG. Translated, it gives CASSLGSANTG. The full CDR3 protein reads CASSLGSANTGQLYF.

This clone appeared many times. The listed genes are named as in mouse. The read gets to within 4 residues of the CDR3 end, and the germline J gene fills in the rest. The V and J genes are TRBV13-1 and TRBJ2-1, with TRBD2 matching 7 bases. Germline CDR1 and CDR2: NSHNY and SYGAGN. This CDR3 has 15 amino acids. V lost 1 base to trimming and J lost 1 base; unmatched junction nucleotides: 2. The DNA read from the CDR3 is TGTGCCAGCAGTGATTACTGGGGAAACTATGCT. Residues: CASSDYWGNYA. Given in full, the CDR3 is CASSDYWGNYAEQFF.

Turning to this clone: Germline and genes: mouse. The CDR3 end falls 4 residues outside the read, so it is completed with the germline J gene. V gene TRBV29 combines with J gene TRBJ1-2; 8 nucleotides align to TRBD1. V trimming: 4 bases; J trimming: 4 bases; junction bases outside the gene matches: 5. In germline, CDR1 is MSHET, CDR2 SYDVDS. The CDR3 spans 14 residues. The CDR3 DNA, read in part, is TGTGCTAGCAGTTCCTCCGACAGGGGCTCC. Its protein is CASSSSDRGS. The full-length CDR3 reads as CASSSSDRGSDYTF.

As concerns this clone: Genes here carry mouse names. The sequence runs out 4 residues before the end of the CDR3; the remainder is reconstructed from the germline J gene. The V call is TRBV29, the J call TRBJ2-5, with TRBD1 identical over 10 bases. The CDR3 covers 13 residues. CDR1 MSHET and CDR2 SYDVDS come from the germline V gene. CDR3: CASSRDRGDTQYF. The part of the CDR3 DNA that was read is TGTGCTAGCAGTCGGGACAGGGGAGAC.

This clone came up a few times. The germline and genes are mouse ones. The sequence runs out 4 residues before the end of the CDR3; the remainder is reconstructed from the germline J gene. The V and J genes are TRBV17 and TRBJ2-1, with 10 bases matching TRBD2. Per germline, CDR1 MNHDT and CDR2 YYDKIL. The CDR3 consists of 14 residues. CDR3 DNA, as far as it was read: TGTGCTAGCAGTAACTGGGGGGGATGGACT. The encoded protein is CASSNWGGWT. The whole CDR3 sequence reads CASSNWGGWTEQFF.

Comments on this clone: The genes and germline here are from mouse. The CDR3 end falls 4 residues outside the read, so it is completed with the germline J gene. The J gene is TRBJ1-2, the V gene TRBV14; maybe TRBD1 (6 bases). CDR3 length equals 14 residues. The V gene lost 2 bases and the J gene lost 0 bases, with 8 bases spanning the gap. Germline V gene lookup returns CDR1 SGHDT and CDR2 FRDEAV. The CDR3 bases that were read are TGTGCCAGCAGTTTGGGGGGGCCAAACTCC. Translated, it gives CASSLGGPNS. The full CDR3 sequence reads CASSLGGPNSDYTF.

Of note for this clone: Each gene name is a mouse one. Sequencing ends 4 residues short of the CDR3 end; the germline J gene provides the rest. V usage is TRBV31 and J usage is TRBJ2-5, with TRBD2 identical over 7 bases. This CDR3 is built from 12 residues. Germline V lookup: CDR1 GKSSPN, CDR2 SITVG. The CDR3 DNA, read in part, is TGTGCCTGGACTGGGGGAAGAGAC. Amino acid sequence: CAWTGGRD. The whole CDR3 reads CAWTGGRDTQYF. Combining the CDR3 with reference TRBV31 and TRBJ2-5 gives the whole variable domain AQTIHQWPVAEIKAVGSPLSLGCTIKGKSSPNLYWYWQATGGTLQQLFYSITVGQVESVVQLNLSASRPKDDQFILSTEKLLLSHSGFYLCAWTGGRDTQYFGPGTRLLVL.

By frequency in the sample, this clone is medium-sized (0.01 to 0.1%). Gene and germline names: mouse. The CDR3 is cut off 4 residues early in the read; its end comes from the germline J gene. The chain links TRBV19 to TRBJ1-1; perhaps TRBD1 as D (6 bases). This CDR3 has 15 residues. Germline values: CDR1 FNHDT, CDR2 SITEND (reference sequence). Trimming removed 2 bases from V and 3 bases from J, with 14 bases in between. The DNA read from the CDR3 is TGTGCCAGCAGTATTTCGGGGGGCGCAGACACA. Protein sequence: CASSISGGADT. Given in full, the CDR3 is CASSISGGADTEVFF. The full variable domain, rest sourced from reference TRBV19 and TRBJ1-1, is GGIITQTPKFLIGQEGQKLTLKCQQNFNHDTMYWYRQDSGKGLRLIYYSITENDLQKGDLSEGYDASREKKSSFSLTVTSAQKNEMAVFLCASSISGGADTEVFFGKGTRLTVV.

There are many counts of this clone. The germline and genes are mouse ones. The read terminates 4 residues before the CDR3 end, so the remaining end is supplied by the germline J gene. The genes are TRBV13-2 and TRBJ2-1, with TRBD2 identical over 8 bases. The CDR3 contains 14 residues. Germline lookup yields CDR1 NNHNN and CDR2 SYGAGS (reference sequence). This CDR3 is CASGDAWGAAEQFF. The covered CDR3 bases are TGTGCCAGCGGTGATGCCTGGGGGGCGGCT.